One and the same sample provided the 21 T cell receptor beta chains below, sequenced in a study of CD8 T cells in Susac syndrome. It was with random hexamers that roughly 0.5 to 1 ug RNA was reverse transcribed. TCRdb reanalysed the immunoSEQ multiplex PCR reads using MiXCR and keeps one entry per CDR3 protein. The sample lists fewer than 350,000 distinct CDR3 sequences, about 91% seen once, with 0.065% in the top ten. The sequencing input was CD4+ T cells from PBMCs. The receptor set was obtained from a human donor with multiple sclerosis.

This chain links TRBV20-1 with TRBJ2-6; the D is unclear. This CDR3 has 16 amino acids. The V end was cut by 3 bases, the J end by 4 bases, with 16 bases between. CDR1 is DFQATT and CDR2 is SNEGSKA in the germline V gene (reference sequence). The CDR3 DNA follows: TGCAGTGCTAGGCTGCCTACGGAATCGGGGGCCAACGTCCTGACTTTC. Protein sequence: CSARLPTESGANVLTF.

Only a few counts were recorded for this clonotype. The chain carries TRBV6-1 and TRBJ1-5; 7 bases match TRBD1. Per the germline V gene, CDR1 is MNHNS and CDR2 is SASEGT. There are 14 residues in the CDR3. V lost 5 bases and J lost 4; bases outside the gene matches: 5. CDR3 in amino acids: CASSFGTDNQPQHF. The DNA of the CDR3 is TGTGCCAGCAGTTTTGGGACAGATAATCAGCCCCAGCATTTT.

The chain links TRBV6-5 to TRBJ2-5; D not resolved. Germline V gene sequence: CDR1 MNHEY, CDR2 SVGAGI. Trimming took off 6 bases at V and 0 bases at J, with 11 bases between the two ends. The CDR3 is 14 residues long. The CDR3, as DNA: TGTGCCAGCAGGAATCAGAGGTACCAAGAGACCCAGTACTTC. Translating gives CASRNQRYQETQYF.

V usage is TRBV7-3 and J usage is TRBJ2-7; D gene unclear. Trimming stripped 4 bases from V and 9 bases from J, with 16 bases between. CDR1 is SGHTA, CDR2 FQGTGA, per germline. The CDR3 loop spans 13 amino acids. CDR3 loop: CASSYPGAARQYF. The CDR3 region has the DNA TGTGCCAGCAGCTACCCCGGTGCGGCACGGCAGTACTTC.

In this sample, this clonotype turned up once. The chain combines TRBV7-6 with TRBJ2-2; D ambiguous. CDR1 is SGHVS, CDR2 FNYEAQ, per germline. CDR3 length: 14 amino acids. V lost 4 bases and J 1 base, leaving 7 bases between the germline ends. The CDR3 DNA sequence: TGTGCCAGCAGCTCGGGCCTGAACACCGGGGAGCTGTTTTTT. Translation gives CASSSGLNTGELFF.

The V and J genes are TRBV19 and TRBJ2-1; 13 bases are a match to TRBD2. The ends lost 2 bases at V and 10 bases at J; junction bases unmatched: 5. CDR1 is LNHDA and CDR2 is SQIVND in the germline V gene (reference sequence). The CDR3 contains 15 residues. The CDR3 region is CASSIMRLAGGEQFF. As DNA, the CDR3 is TGTGCCAGTAGTATAATGCGACTAGCGGGAGGCGAGCAGTTCTTC.

V and J are TRBV15 and TRBJ2-3; a possible D gene is TRBD1 (5 bases). CDR3 size: 16 residues. Between the trimmed V and J ends, which lost 0 bases and 0 bases, there was a span of 10 bases. Per germline, CDR1 LNHNV and CDR2 YYDKDF (reference sequence). CDR3 coding DNA: TGTGCCACCAGCAGAGATTGGGGCGGTAGCACAGATACGCAGTATTTT. It codes for CATSRDWGGSTDTQYF.

This clonotype appeared a single time. The CDR3 reads CAWCSIQSTGELFF. The CDR3 coding sequence is TGTGCCTGGTGTAGTATCCAGAGCACCGGGGAGCTGTTTTTT. The chain links TRBV30 to TRBJ2-2; D call uncertain. The CDR3 consists of 14 residues. From germline, CDR1 is GTSNPN and CDR2 SVGIG (reference sequence). The V gene lost 5 bases and the J gene lost 4 bases, with 14 bases spanning the gap.

The chain uses TRBV7-9 and TRBJ2-5, with D unresolved. V lost 2 bases to trimming and J lost 5 bases, with 18 bases between them. The CDR3 runs 16 residues. CDR1 SEHNR and CDR2 FQNEAQ come from the germline V gene (reference sequence). The CDR3 reads CASSLLRGINLETQYF. In nucleotides, the CDR3 is TGTGCCAGCAGCTTATTAAGAGGAATTAACTTGGAGACCCAGTACTTC.

In its sample, this clonotype was seen once. The chain couples TRBV13 to TRBJ1-1, with D possibly matching TRBD1 (5 bases). This CDR3 comprises 14 residues. V was trimmed by 5 bases and J by 6 bases, leaving 16 bases between them. CDR1 and CDR2 (germline): PRHDT, FYEKMQ (reference sequence). CDR3 loop: CASSPPQGPAEAFF. As DNA, the CDR3 is TGTGCCAGCAGCCCACCTCAGGGTCCGGCTGAAGCTTTCTTT. Complete variable domain (other parts from reference TRBV13 and TRBJ1-1): AAGVIQSPRHLIKEKRETATLKCYPIPRHDTVYWYQQGPGQDPQFLISFYEKMQSDKGSIPDRFSAQQFSDYHSELNMSSLELGDSALYFCASSPPQGPAEAFFGQGTRLTVV.

The chain couples TRBV12-5 to TRBJ1-1, with D uncertain. The CDR3 extends over 16 amino acids. The V end was cut by 3 bases, the J end by 1 base, with 15 bases between. The germline CDR1 and CDR2 sequences are LGHNT and FRNRAP. For the CDR3, the DNA is TGTGCTAGTGGTTTACCCTCAAACCACAAGAACACTGAAGCTTTCTTT. It specifies CASGLPSNHKNTEAFF.

The rearrangement links TRBV7-2 to TRBJ2-5; 11 nucleotides agree with TRBD2. The germline V gene has CDR1 SGHTA and CDR2 FQGNSA. V trimming: 1 base; J trimming: 5 bases; junction bases outside the gene matches: 9. The CDR3 totals 17 residues. The CDR3 protein is CASSLEGSGRAGETQYF. DNA of the CDR3: TGTGCCAGCAGCTTAGAGGGTAGCGGGAGGGCCGGGGAGACCCAGTACTTC.

The chain is built from TRBV13 and TRBJ2-4; D is possibly TRBD2 (6 bases). Trimming took 0 bases from V and 9 from J, leaving 9 bases between them. The CDR3 consists of 13 residues. The germline V gene has CDR1 PRHDT and CDR2 FYEKMQ (reference sequence). The CDR3 loop reads CASSLGASAIQYF. The CDR3 region has the DNA TGTGCCAGCAGCTTAGGGGCTAGCGCCATTCAGTACTTC.

The chain uses TRBV7-2 and TRBJ2-1, with 12 bases matching TRBD1. This CDR3 is built from 17 residues. The V gene end was trimmed by 4 bases and the J gene end by 6 bases; junction bases not matched to a gene: 10. Germline values: CDR1 SGHTA, CDR2 FQGNSA. The CDR3 DNA sequence: TGTGCCAGCAGCTCCTACCGGGACAGGGGGCCCCTCAATGAGCAGTTCTTC. Translated: CASSSYRDRGPLNEQFF.

This clonotype was recorded a few times. The chain links TRBV12-3 or TRBV12-4 to TRBJ2-7; 9 bases align to TRBD1. The CDR3 sequence is 14 residues long. With 5 bases clipped from V and 9 bases from J, the junction kept 11 bases outside the gene matches. In DNA, the CDR3 is TGTGCCAGCAGTAGACAGGGGGGATACGTTGGGCAGTACTTC. Its protein product is CASSRQGGYVGQYF.

The sample holds one count of this clonotype. The chain joins TRBV20-1 to TRBJ2-2, with TRBD1 matching over 7 bases. CDR1 DFQATT and CDR2 SNEGSKA come from the germline V gene (reference sequence). This CDR3 region has 16 residues. The V gene end was trimmed by 6 bases and the J gene end by 3 bases; junction bases not matched to a gene: 13. In nucleotides, the CDR3 is TGCAGTGCCATTCTTGTTGGGGACAGACACACCGGGGAGCTGTTTTTT. This encodes CSAILVGDRHTGELFF.

The rearrangement uses TRBV7-9 and TRBJ1-2; the D gene is possibly TRBD1 (5 bases). This CDR3 contains 14 residues. Germline V gene lookup returns CDR1 SEHNR and CDR2 FQNEAQ (reference sequence). The germline V and J ends were trimmed by 5 bases and 3 bases, with 13 bases remaining between them. CDR3: CASSGDSIYYGYTF. For the CDR3, the DNA is TGTGCCAGCAGCGGTGACAGTATTTACTATGGCTACACCTTC.

The chain joins TRBV3-1 to TRBJ2-7; TRBD2 is a possible D gene (5 bases). CDR1 LGHDT and CDR2 YNNKEL come from the germline V gene (reference sequence). The V and J ends lost 3 bases and 6 bases respectively, with 12 bases between them. This CDR3 is built from 13 residues. The CDR3 DNA reads TGTGCCAGCAGCCAGGGAGCACCTCTCGAGCAGTACTTC. Residues: CASSQGAPLEQYF.

This clonotype has only one observation. This chain joins TRBV10-3 and TRBJ2-5; possible D gene TRBD1, 5 bases. This CDR3 is 14 amino acids long. The V end was cut by 3 bases, the J end by 3 bases, with 11 bases between. Germline CDR1 and CDR2: ENHRY and SYGVKD. The DNA of the CDR3 is TGTGCCATCAGTGACCCCCCCAGGGAAGAGACCCAGTACTTC. It yields the protein CAISDPPREETQYF.

The gene calls are TRBV5-5 and TRBJ1-1, with D uncertain. The CDR3 contains 11 residues. Germline CDR1 reads SGHKS; CDR2 reads YYEKEE (reference sequence). V was shortened by 6 bases and J by 5 bases, with 8 bases between the two germline ends. The CDR3 coding sequence is TGTGCCAGCATAGGGTTTACTGAAGCTTTCTTT. Its protein is CASIGFTEAFF. Combining the CDR3 with reference TRBV5-5 and TRBJ1-1 gives the whole variable domain DAGVTQSPTHLIKTRGQQVTLRCSPISGHKSVSWYQQVLGQGPQFIFQYYEKEERGRGNFPDRFSARQFPNYSSELNVNALLLGDSALYLCASIGFTEAFFGQGTRLTVV.

The chain is built from TRBV19 and TRBJ2-2; D ambiguous. The V end lost 3 bases, the J end lost 4 bases, and 9 bases lay between the germline ends. CDR3 length: 14 residues. The germline V gene encodes CDR1 LNHDA and CDR2 SQIVND (reference sequence). The DNA of the CDR3 is TGTGCCAGTAGTATCTCGCGTTCCACCGGGGAGCTGTTTTTT. Translated: CASSISRSTGELFF. Using reference TRBV19 and TRBJ2-2 for the parts outside the CDR3, the full variable domain is DGGITQSPKYLFRKEGQNVTLSCEQNLNHDAMYWYRQDPGQGLRLIYYSQIVNDFQKGDIAEGYSVSREKKESFPLTVTSAQKNPTAFYLCASSISRSTGELFFGEGSRLTVL.